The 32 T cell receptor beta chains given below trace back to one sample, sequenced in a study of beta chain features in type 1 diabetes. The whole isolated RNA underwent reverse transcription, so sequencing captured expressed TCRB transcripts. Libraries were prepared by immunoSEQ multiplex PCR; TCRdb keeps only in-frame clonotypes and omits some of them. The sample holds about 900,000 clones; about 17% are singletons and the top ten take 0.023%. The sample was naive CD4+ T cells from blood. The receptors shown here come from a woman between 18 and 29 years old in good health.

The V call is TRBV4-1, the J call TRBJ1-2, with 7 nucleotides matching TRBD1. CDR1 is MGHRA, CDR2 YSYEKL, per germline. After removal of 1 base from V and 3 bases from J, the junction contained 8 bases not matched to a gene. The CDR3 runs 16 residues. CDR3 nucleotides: TGCGCCAGCAGCCAAGCTCTCCCGGACAGGCACTATGGCTACACCTTC. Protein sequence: CASSQALPDRHYGYTF.

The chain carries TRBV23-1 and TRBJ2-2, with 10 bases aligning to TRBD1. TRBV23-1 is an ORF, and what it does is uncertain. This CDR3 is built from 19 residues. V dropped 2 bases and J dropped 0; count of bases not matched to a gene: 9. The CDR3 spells CASSQHRGQGSSNTGELFF. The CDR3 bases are TGCGCCAGCAGTCAACATCGGGGACAGGGGAGCTCGAACACCGGGGAGCTGTTTTTT.

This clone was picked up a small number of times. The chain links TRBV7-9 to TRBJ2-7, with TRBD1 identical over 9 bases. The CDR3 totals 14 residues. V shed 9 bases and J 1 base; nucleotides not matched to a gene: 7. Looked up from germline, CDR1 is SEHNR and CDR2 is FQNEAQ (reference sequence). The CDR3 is CASTNRGHSYEQYF. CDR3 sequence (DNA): TGTGCCAGTACGAACAGGGGGCATTCCTACGAGCAGTACTTC.

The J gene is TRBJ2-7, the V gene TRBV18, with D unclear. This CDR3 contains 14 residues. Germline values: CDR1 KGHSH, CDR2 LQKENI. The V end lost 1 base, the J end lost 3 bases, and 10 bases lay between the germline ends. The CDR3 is CASSPRTALYEQYF. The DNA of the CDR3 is TGTGCCAGCTCACCACGGACGGCCCTCTACGAGCAGTACTTC.

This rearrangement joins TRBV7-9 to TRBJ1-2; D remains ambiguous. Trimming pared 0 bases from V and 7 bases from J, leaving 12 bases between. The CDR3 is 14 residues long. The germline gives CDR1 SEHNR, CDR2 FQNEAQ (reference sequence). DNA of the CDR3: TGTGCCAGCAGCTTAGCGCGCAGGCAATCTGGCTACACCTTC. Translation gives CASSLARRQSGYTF.

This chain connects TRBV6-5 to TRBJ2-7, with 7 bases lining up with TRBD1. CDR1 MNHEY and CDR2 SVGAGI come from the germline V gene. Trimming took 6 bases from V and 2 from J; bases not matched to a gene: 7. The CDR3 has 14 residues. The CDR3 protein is CASRAGTATYEQYF. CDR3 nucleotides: TGTGCCAGCAGGGCCGGGACAGCGACCTACGAGCAGTACTTC.

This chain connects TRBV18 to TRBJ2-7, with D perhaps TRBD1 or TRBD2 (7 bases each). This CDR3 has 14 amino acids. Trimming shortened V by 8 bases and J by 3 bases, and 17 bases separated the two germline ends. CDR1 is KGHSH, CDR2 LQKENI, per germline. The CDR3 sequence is CASAGGGRDYEQYF. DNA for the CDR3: TGTGCCAGCGCAGGGGGGGGCAGAGACTACGAGCAGTACTTC.

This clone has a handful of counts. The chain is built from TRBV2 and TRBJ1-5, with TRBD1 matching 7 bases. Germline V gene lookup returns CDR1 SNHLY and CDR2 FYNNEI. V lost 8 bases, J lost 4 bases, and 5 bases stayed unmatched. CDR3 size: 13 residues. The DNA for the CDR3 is TGTGCCAGCGAACAGGGGCTAAATCAGCCCCAGCATTTT. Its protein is CASEQGLNQPQHF.

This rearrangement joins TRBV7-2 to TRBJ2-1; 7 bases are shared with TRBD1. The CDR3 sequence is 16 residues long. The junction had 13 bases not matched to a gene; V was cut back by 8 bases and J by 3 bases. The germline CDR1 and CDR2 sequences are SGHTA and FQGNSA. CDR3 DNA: TGTGCCAGCCGACTCCATCCGGGACAGAACTACAATGAGCAGTTCTTC. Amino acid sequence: CASRLHPGQNYNEQFF.

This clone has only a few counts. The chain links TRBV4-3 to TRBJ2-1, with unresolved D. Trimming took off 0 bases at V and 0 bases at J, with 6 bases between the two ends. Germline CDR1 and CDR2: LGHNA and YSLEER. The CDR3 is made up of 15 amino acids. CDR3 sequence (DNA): TGCGCCAGCAGCCAAGACAAGGTCTCCTACAATGAGCAGTTCTTC. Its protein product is CASSQDKVSYNEQFF.

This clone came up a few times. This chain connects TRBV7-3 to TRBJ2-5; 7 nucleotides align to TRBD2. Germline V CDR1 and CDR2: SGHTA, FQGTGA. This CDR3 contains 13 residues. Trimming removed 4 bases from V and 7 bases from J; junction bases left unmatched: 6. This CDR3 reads CASSSSGMGTQYF. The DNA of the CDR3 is TGTGCCAGCAGCTCCAGCGGGATGGGGACCCAGTACTTC.

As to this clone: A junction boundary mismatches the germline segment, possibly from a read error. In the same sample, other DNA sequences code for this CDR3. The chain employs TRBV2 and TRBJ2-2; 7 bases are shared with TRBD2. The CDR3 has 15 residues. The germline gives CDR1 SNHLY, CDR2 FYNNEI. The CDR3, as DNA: TGTGCCAGCAGTATGCGGGAGCTGGGCACCGGGGAACTGTTTTTT. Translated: CASSMRELGTGELFF.

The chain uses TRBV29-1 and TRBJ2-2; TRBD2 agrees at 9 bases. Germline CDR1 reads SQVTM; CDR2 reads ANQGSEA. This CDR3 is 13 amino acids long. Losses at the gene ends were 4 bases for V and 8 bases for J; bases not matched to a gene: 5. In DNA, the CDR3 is TGCAGCGTTGCGGTCCTAGCGGGAGGGGAGCTGTTTTTT. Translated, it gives CSVAVLAGGELFF.

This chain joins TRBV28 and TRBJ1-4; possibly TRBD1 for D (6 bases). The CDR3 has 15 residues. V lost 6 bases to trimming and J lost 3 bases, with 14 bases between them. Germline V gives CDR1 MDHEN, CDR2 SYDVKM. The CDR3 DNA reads TGTGCCAGCAGCAAAATCGGGACACCTAATGAAAAACTGTTTTTT. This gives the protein CASSKIGTPNEKLFF.

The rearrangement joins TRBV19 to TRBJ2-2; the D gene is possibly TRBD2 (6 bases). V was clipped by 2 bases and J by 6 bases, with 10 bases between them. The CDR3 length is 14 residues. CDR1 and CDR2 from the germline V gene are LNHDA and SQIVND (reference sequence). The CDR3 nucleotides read TGTGCCAGTAGTATAATTCTAGCGTCCGGGGAGCTGTTTTTT. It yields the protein CASSIILASGELFF.

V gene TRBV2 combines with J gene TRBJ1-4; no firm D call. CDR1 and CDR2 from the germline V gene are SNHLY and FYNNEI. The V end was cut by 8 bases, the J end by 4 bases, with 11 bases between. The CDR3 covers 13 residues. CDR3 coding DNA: TGTGCCAGCTCCGGGCCCAGTAATGAAAAACTGTTTTTT. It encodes CASSGPSNEKLFF.

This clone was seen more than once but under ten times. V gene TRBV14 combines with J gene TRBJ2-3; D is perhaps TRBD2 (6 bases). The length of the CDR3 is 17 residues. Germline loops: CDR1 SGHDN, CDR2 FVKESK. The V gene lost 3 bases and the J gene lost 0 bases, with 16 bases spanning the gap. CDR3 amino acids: CASSQGGLPGSTDTQYF. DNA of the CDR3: TGTGCCAGCAGCCAGGGGGGACTGCCCGGGAGCACAGATACGCAGTATTTT.

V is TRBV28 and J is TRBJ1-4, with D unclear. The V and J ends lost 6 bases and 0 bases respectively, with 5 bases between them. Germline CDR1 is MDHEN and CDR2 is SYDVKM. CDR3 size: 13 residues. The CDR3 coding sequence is TGTGCCAGCAGGTCTGCAACTAATGAAAAACTGTTTTTT. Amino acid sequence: CASRSATNEKLFF.

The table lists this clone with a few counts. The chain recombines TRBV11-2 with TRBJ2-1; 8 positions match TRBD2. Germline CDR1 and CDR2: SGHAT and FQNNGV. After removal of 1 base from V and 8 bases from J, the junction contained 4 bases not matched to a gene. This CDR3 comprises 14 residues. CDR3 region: CASSLVIGGDEQFF. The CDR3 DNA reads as TGTGCCAGCAGCTTAGTAATCGGGGGGGATGAGCAGTTCTTC.

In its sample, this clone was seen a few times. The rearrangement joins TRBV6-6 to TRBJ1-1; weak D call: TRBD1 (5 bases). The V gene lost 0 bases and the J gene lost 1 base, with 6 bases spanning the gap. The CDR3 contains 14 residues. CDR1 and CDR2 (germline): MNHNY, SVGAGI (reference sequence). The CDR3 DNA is TGTGCCAGCAGTTACTCCGGGGGGAACACTGAAGCTTTCTTT. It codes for CASSYSGGNTEAFF.

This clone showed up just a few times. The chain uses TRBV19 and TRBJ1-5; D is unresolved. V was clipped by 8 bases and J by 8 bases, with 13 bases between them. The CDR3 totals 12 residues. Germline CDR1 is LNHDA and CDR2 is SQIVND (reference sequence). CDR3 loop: CASALPEEPQHF. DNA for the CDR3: TGTGCCAGTGCCCTGCCTGAAGAGCCCCAGCATTTT.

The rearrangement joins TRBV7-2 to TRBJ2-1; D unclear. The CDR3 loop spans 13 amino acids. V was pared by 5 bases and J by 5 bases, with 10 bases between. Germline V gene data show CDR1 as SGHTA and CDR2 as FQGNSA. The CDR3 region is CASSLYRDNEQFF. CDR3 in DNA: TGTGCCAGCAGCCTCTATCGGGACAATGAGCAGTTCTTC.

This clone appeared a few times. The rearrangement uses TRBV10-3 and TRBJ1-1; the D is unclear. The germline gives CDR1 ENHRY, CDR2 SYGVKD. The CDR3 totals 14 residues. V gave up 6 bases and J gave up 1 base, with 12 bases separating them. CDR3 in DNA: TGTGCCATCAGAAGTGGGCAGGAGAACACTGAAGCTTTCTTT. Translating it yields CAIRSGQENTEAFF.

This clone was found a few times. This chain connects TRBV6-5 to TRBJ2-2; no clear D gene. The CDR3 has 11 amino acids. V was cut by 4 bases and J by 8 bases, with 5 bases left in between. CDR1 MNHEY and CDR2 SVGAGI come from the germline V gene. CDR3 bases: TGTGCCAGCAGTTTCCCGGGGGAGCTGTTTTTT. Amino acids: CASSFPGELFF.

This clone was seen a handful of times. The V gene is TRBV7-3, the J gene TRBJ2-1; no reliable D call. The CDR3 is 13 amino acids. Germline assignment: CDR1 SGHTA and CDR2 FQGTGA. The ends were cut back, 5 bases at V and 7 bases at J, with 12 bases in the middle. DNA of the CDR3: TGTGCCAGCAGCCAAAACAGTTGGAATGAGCAGTTCTTC. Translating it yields CASSQNSWNEQFF.

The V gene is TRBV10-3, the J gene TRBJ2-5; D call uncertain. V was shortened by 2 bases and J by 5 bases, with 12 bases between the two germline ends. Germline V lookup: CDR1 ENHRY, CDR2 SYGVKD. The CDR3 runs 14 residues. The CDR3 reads CAISEAGSRETQYF. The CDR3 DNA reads TGTGCCATCAGTGAGGCCGGGTCCCGGGAGACCCAGTACTTC.

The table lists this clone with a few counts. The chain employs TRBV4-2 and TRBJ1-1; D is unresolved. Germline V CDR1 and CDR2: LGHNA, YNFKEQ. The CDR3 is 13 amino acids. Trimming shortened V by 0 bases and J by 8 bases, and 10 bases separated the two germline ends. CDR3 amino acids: CASSQDYGEEAFF. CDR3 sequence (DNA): TGTGCCAGCAGCCAAGATTACGGGGAAGAAGCTTTCTTT.

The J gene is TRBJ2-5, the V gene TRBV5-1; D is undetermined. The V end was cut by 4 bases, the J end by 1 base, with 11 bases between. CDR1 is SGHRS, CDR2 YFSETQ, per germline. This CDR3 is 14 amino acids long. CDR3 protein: CASSPRAPQETQYF. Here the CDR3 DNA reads TGCGCCAGCAGCCCAAGAGCCCCCCAAGAGACCCAGTACTTC.

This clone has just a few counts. CDR3 bases: TGTGCCAGCAGTTTAGCTAGCGGGAGGGCCGAGTTCACCGCCGAGCAGTACTTC. It codes for CASSLASGRAEFTAEQYF. The chain couples TRBV28 to TRBJ2-7, with 12 bases fitting TRBD2. The CDR3 loop spans 18 amino acids. The ends lost 2 bases at V and 6 bases at J; junction bases unmatched: 14. From germline, CDR1 is MDHEN and CDR2 SYDVKM.

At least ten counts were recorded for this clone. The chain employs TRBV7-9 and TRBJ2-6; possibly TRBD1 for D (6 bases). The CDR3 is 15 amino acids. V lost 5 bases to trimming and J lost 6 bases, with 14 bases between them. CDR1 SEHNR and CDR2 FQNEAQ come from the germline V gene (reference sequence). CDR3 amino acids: CASSLGHSVANVLTF. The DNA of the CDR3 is TGTGCCAGCAGCCTGGGACACAGCGTGGCCAACGTCCTGACTTTC.

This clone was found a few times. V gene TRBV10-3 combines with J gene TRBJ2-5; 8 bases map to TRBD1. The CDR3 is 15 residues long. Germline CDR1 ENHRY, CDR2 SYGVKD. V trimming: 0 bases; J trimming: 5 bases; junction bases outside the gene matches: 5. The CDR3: CAISESPGGEETQYF. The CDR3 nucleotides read TGTGCCATCAGTGAGTCCCCAGGGGGCGAGGAGACCCAGTACTTC.

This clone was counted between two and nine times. Here the CDR3 reads CASSQARLAGASGNEQFF. As DNA, the CDR3 is TGTGCCAGCAGCCAGGCTAGACTAGCGGGAGCCAGCGGAAATGAGCAGTTCTTC. The rearrangement links TRBV4-2 to TRBJ2-1, with 12 bases identical to TRBD2. Germline V gene data show CDR1 as LGHNA and CDR2 as YNFKEQ. The CDR3 consists of 18 residues. J gave up 7 bases and V 3 bases, and 13 bases lay outside the gene matches.